Shown below are 20 T cell receptor beta chains from a single sample sequenced in a study of CD8 T cells in Susac syndrome. Roughly 0.45 to 1 ug RNA was reverse transcribed with random hexamers. A single record per CDR3 protein comes from TCRdb applying MiXCR to the immunoSEQ multiplex PCR reads. The sample yields more than 90,000 distinct CDR3 sequences, 85% to 95% seen once. The source material was CD4+ T cells from PBMCs. These receptors were taken from a human donor with multiple sclerosis.

V gene TRBV5-1 combines with J gene TRBJ2-7; 9 positions match TRBD1. The trim removed 0 bases at V and 4 bases at J, leaving 8 bases unmatched. This CDR3 region has 16 residues. Germline CDR1 is SGHRS and CDR2 is YFSETQ. The CDR3, as DNA: TGCGCCAGCAGCTTGGTAATGGACAGGGGTGGGTACGAGCAGTACTTC. Encoded protein: CASSLVMDRGGYEQYF.

The chain carries TRBV5-1 and TRBJ2-2; D gene ambiguous. The CDR3 is made up of 13 amino acids. Looked up from germline, CDR1 is SGHRS and CDR2 is YFSETQ. Trimming cost V 4 bases and J 7 bases, with 11 bases left between them. The CDR3 sequence: CASSESPNGELFF. For the CDR3, the DNA is TGCGCCAGCAGCGAAAGTCCAAACGGGGAGCTGTTTTTT.

This chain links TRBV7-3 with TRBJ1-1, with D perhaps matching TRBD1 (6 bases). Germline V CDR1 and CDR2: SGHTA, FQGTGA. This CDR3 region has 15 residues. V was cut by 5 bases and J by 1 base, with 14 bases left in between. This chain's CDR3 is CASSLQGPPNTEAFF. For the CDR3, the DNA is TGTGCCAGCAGCCTTCAGGGGCCTCCGAACACTGAAGCTTTCTTT.

The J gene is TRBJ2-3, the V gene TRBV15; D is unresolved. V was trimmed by 0 bases and J by 3 bases, leaving 16 bases between them. The CDR3 consists of 17 residues. CDR1 and CDR2 from the germline V gene are LNHNV and YYDKDF (reference sequence). The CDR3 DNA reads TGTGCCACCAGCAGAGACAGACGCCAAATCATAACAGATACGCAGTATTTT. Amino acid sequence: CATSRDRRQIITDTQYF.

The rearrangement links TRBV28 to TRBJ2-1; tentatively, D is TRBD1 or TRBD2 (5 bases each). The CDR3 spans 15 residues. Trimming removed 2 bases at V and 4 bases at J, with 12 bases between. Germline V lookup: CDR1 MDHEN, CDR2 SYDVKM. In DNA, the CDR3 is TGTGCCAGCAGTTTAGGGGGTAAGGGGTACAATGAGCAGTTCTTC. Its protein product is CASSLGGKGYNEQFF.

J is TRBJ1-1 and V is TRBV6-1, with 12 bases identical to TRBD1. Trimming took 5 bases from V and 6 from J; bases not matched to a gene: 16. CDR3 length: 18 residues. The germline V gene has CDR1 MNHNS and CDR2 SASEGT. CDR3 loop: CASSPREGQGAYRAEAFF. The CDR3 DNA follows: TGTGCCAGCAGTCCCCGGGAGGGACAGGGGGCTTATCGTGCTGAAGCTTTCTTT.

The chain combines TRBV9 with TRBJ1-1; D not certain. The CDR3 length is 13 residues. The germline V and J ends were trimmed by 0 bases and 1 base, with 4 bases remaining between them. Looked up from germline, CDR1 is SGDLS and CDR2 is YYNGEE. The CDR3 sequence is CASSVGANTEAFF. CDR3 in DNA: TGTGCCAGCAGCGTAGGGGCGAACACTGAAGCTTTCTTT.

J is TRBJ1-2 and V is TRBV12-3 or TRBV12-4, with 8 bases lining up with TRBD1. The CDR3 loop spans 13 amino acids. After removal of 3 bases from V and 7 bases from J, the junction contained 4 bases not matched to a gene. For the CDR3, the DNA is TGTGCCAGCAGTTTGGGACAGGCGAGTGGCTACACCTTC. This translates into CASSLGQASGYTF.

The chain employs TRBV5-8 and TRBJ1-1; TRBD1 matches 7 bases. The V and J ends lost 0 bases and 3 bases, in that order; junction bases with no gene match: 5. Germline lookup yields CDR1 SGHTS and CDR2 YDEGEE. The length of the CDR3 is 15 residues. The chain's CDR3 is CASSLGVTGDTEAFF. CDR3 nucleotides: TGTGCCAGCAGCTTGGGAGTCACAGGGGACACTGAAGCTTTCTTT. Complete variable domain (other parts from reference TRBV5-8 and TRBJ1-1): EAGVTQSPTHLIKTRGQQATLRCSPISGHTSVYWYQQALGLGLQFLLWYDEGEERNRGNFPPRFSGRQFPNYSSELNVNALELEDSALYLCASSLGVTGDTEAFFGQGTRLTVV.

This clonotype was detected once. The rearrangement links TRBV2 to TRBJ1-2, with 8 bases that match TRBD1. Trimming removed 2 bases from V and 6 bases from J; junction bases left unmatched: 2. The CDR3 runs to 13 residues. Germline V lookup: CDR1 SNHLY, CDR2 FYNNEI. CDR3 in DNA: TGTGCCAGCAGTGAATACAGGGGGAATGGCTACACCTTC. Translating it yields CASSEYRGNGYTF.

The rearrangement links TRBV6-5 to TRBJ1-2; 7 nucleotides agree with TRBD1. The CDR3 is 15 residues long. With 3 bases clipped from V and 0 bases from J, the junction kept 4 bases outside the gene matches. Looked up from germline, CDR1 is MNHEY and CDR2 is SVGAGI. The CDR3, as DNA: TGTGCCAGCAGTTATAACAGGGGATCTAACTATGGCTACACCTTC. This translates into CASSYNRGSNYGYTF.

The chain couples TRBV6-1 to TRBJ1-4; D uncertain. Between the trimmed V and J ends, which lost 6 bases and 0 bases, there was a span of 17 bases. The CDR3 contains 17 residues. CDR1 is MNHNS and CDR2 is SASEGT in the germline V gene. The DNA of the CDR3 is TGTGCCAGCAGGCAGCGCGCGGCAGATGCAACTAATGAAAAACTGTTTTTT. Its protein is CASRQRAADATNEKLFF.

The sample holds a few counts of this clonotype. The J gene is TRBJ2-1, the V gene TRBV7-2; 9 bases align to TRBD2. CDR3 size: 15 residues. Germline-derived CDR1 and CDR2 are SGHTA and FQGNSA. V dropped 6 bases and J dropped 4; count of bases not matched to a gene: 7. The CDR3 bases are TGTGCCAGCAGTATGGGGCGGGGGGGGTACAATGAGCAGTTCTTC. It encodes CASSMGRGGYNEQFF.

The CDR3 region is CSATLGQARGTEAFF. The CDR3 DNA is TGCAGTGCCACCTTGGGACAGGCAAGGGGCACTGAAGCTTTCTTT. V and J are TRBV20-1 and TRBJ1-1; 8 nucleotides agree with TRBD1. CDR1 DFQATT and CDR2 SNEGSKA come from the germline V gene (reference sequence). Trimming removed 6 bases from V and 4 bases from J; junction bases left unmatched: 13. This CDR3 comprises 15 residues.

The V call is TRBV28, the J call TRBJ1-5; D might be TRBD1 (5 bases). The V and J ends lost 6 bases and 5 bases respectively, with 17 bases between them. This CDR3 has 15 residues. Germline CDR1 and CDR2: MDHEN and SYDVKM. The CDR3 DNA reads TGTGCCAGCAGGGGAAAGGGACCCCCGGATCAGCCCCAGCATTTT. Protein product: CASRGKGPPDQPQHF.

The chain couples TRBV30 to TRBJ1-5, with 10 bases identical to TRBD1. The CDR3 is 14 amino acids. The germline gives CDR1 GTSNPN, CDR2 SVGIG (reference sequence). The CDR3 sequence: CAFQRTGGSQPQHF. The DNA for the CDR3 is TGTGCATTTCAAAGGACAGGGGGAAGTCAGCCCCAGCATTTT.

This clonotype is a singleton in its sample. The chain recombines TRBV18 with TRBJ2-7, with TRBD1 matching over 7 bases. CDR1 and CDR2 (germline): KGHSH, LQKENI. V lost 0 bases to trimming and J lost 6 bases; unmatched junction nucleotides: 2. The CDR3 runs to 13 residues. Written as DNA, the CDR3 is TGTGCCAGCTCACCACCAGGGGGCGTCGAGCAGTACTTC. Translation gives CASSPPGGVEQYF.

J is TRBJ1-4 and V is TRBV4-1; no clear D. CDR1 and CDR2 from the germline V gene are MGHRA and YSYEKL. The CDR3 loop spans 12 amino acids. V lost 4 bases, J lost 11 bases, and 11 bases lay in between. CDR3 in DNA: TGCGCCAGCAGCCCTGTGGGCAGCAAACTGTTTTTT. Translation: CASSPVGSKLFF.

The CDR3 nucleotides are TGTGCCAGCAGCTTACAACGGTTTACCTACGAGCAGTACTTC. This gives the protein CASSLQRFTYEQYF. V gene TRBV7-8 combines with J gene TRBJ2-7; D gene uncertain. The CDR3 sequence is 14 residues long. Germline V gene data show CDR1 as SGHVS and CDR2 as FQNEAQ. Trimming took off 2 bases at V and 2 bases at J, with 10 bases between the two ends.

This chain joins TRBV27 and TRBJ1-4, with unresolved D. This CDR3 has 14 amino acids. The V gene lost 5 bases and the J gene lost 5 bases, with 12 bases spanning the gap. Per germline, CDR1 MNHEY and CDR2 SMNVEV (reference sequence). The DNA of the CDR3 is TGTGCCAGCAGTCCACGGACCCTAAATGAAAAACTGTTTTTT. This sequence encodes CASSPRTLNEKLFF.